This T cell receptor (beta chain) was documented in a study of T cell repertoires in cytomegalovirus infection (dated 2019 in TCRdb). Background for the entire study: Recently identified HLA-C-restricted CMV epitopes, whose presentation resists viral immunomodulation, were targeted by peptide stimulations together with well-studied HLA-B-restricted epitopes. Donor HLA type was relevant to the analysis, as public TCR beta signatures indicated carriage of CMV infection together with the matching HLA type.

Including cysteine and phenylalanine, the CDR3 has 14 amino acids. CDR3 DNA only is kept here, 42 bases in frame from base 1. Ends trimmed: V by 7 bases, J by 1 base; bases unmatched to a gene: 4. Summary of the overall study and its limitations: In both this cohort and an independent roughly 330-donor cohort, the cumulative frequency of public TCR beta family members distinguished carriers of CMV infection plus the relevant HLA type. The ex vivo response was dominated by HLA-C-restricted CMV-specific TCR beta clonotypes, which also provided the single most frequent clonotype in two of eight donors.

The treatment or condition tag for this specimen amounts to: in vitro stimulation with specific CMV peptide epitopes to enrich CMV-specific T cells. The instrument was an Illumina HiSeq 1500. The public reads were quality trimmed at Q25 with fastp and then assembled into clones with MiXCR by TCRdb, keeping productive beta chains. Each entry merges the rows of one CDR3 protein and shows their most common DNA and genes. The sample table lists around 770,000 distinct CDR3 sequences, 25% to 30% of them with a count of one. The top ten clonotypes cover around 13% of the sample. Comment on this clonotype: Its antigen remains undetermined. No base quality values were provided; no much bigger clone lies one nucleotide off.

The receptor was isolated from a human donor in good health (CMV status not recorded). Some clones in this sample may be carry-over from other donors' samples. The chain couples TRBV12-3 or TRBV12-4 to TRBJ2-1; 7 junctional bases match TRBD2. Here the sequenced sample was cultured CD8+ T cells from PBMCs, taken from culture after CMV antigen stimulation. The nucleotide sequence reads TGTGCCAGCATCTGGGGGGGATCCTACAATGAGCAGTTCTTC. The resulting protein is CASIWGGSYNEQFF.